Below, 24 T cell receptor beta chains from the same sample are listed, as sequenced in a study of shared clonotypes between healthy human individuals. CD45RO-negative CD8 cells positively selected for CCR7 made up the naive population, which excluded terminally differentiated effector memory CD45RA+ cells. Profiled with immunoSEQ multiplex PCR; TCRdb holds only in-frame clones, not every one. Of some 800,000 clones in the sample, 92% are singletons; the top ten hold around 24%. Sequences were obtained from naive CD8+ T cells sorted from blood. These receptors all come from a man aged 25 to 40 in good health.

V and J are TRBV14 and TRBJ2-1; D not resolved. Looked up from germline, CDR1 is SGHDN and CDR2 is FVKESK. CDR3 size: 20 residues. Trimming took off 0 bases at V and 5 bases at J, with 26 bases between the two ends. The DNA for the CDR3 is TGTGCCAGCAGCCAAGATGGAGAAATCCAGCCTATATACGGAAACAATGAGCAGTTCTTC. It is translated as CASSQDGEIQPIYGNNEQFF.

The chain couples TRBV7-2 to TRBJ2-1, with D possibly matching TRBD2 (5 bases). Germline-derived CDR1 and CDR2 are SGHTA and FQGNSA. Trimming removed 3 bases from V and 4 bases from J, with 7 bases in between. The CDR3 contains 13 residues. CDR3 residues: CASSLGAYNEQFF. In nucleotides, the CDR3 is TGTGCCAGCAGCTTGGGAGCGTACAATGAGCAGTTCTTC.

The chain is built from TRBV6-5 and TRBJ1-2; TRBD1 is a possible D gene (5 bases). This CDR3 has 14 residues. Germline values: CDR1 MNHEY, CDR2 SVGAGI. V shed 4 bases and J shed 4 bases, with 13 bases lying between them. Here the CDR3 DNA reads TGTGCCAGCAGTTCCACAGGAGCTACCTATGGCTACACCTTC. Protein sequence: CASSSTGATYGYTF.

The V and J genes are TRBV19 and TRBJ2-1, with 9 nucleotides matching TRBD1. Trimming removed 1 base from V and 7 bases from J; junction bases left unmatched: 5. The CDR3 consists of 15 residues. The germline CDR1 and CDR2 sequences are LNHDA and SQIVND (reference sequence). DNA of the CDR3: TGTGCCAGTAGTATAGCCGGGACAGGGAAAAATGAGCAGTTCTTC. Protein product: CASSIAGTGKNEQFF. The variable domain in full, with the rest retrieved from reference TRBV19 and TRBJ2-1, is DGGITQSPKYLFRKEGQNVTLSCEQNLNHDAMYWYRQDPGQGLRLIYYSQIVNDFQKGDIAEGYSVSREKKESFPLTVTSAQKNPTAFYLCASSIAGTGKNEQFFGPGTRLTVL.

CDR3 nucleotides: TGCAGCGTTGAAATCAGGGGGCGAGGAGCGGGAGCCTACGAGCAGTACTTC. This gives the protein CSVEIRGRGAGAYEQYF. This chain connects TRBV29-1 to TRBJ2-7; perhaps D is TRBD1 or TRBD2 (8 bases each). Germline V lookup: CDR1 SQVTM, CDR2 ANQGSEA. The CDR3 length is 17 residues. Trimming took 2 bases from V and 2 from J, leaving 22 bases between them.

V usage is TRBV9 and J usage is TRBJ2-7, with TRBD2 identical over 12 bases. Losses at the gene ends were 3 bases for V and 2 bases for J; bases not matched to a gene: 6. The CDR3 is made up of 16 amino acids. In germline, CDR1 is SGDLS, CDR2 YYNGEE. CDR3 region: CASSAPSSGGAYEQYF. In DNA form, the CDR3 reads TGTGCCAGCAGCGCCCCCTCTAGCGGGGGGGCCTACGAGCAGTACTTC.

V and J are TRBV10-3 and TRBJ2-1, with 13 positions matching TRBD2. Germline CDR1 reads ENHRY; CDR2 reads SYGVKD. This CDR3 is 19 amino acids long. Germline trimming cut 8 bases from V and 7 bases from J; bases unmatched to any gene: 20. The CDR3 is CAIGLVGGRTSGSGNEQFF. The CDR3 DNA sequence: TGTGCCATCGGTTTAGTGGGGGGGCGGACTAGCGGGAGCGGTAATGAGCAGTTCTTC.

About this clone: The sample carries other DNA sequences with the same CDR3. This chain connects TRBV7-8 to TRBJ2-5, with 7 bases identical to TRBD2. The V gene's germline CDR1 is SGHVS and CDR2 FQNEAQ. V lost 2 bases, J lost 0 bases, and 0 bases stayed unmatched. This CDR3 region has 14 residues. The CDR3 spells CASSLLADQETQYF. CDR3 DNA sequence: TGTGCCAGCAGCTTACTAGCGGACCAAGAGACCCAGTACTTC.

This chain links TRBV10-2 with TRBJ2-5; D could derive from TRBD1 or TRBD2 (6 bases each). The CDR3 consists of 14 residues. Germline CDR1 and CDR2: WSHSY and SAAADI. Between the trimmed V and J ends, which lost 2 bases and 5 bases, there was a span of 12 bases. CDR3 in DNA: TGCGCCAGCAGTGAGCCCGGGGGCTGGGAGACCCAGTACTTC. This sequence encodes CASSEPGGWETQYF.

This clone was observed a single time. A single base separates this from a much larger clone, so it may be a read error. The sample contains more than one DNA sequence encoding this CDR3. The chain links TRBV5-4 to TRBJ2-7; D might be TRBD2 (5 bases). Germline lookup yields CDR1 SGHNT and CDR2 YYREEE (reference sequence). The length of the CDR3 is 11 residues. Trimming took off 3 bases at V and 4 bases at J, with 5 bases between the two ends. The CDR3 is CASSSGYEQYF. The CDR3 nucleotides read TGTGCCAGCAGCTCGGGGTACGAGCAGTACTTC.

This chain links TRBV6-1 with TRBJ2-5, with 10 bases that match TRBD2. V gave up 2 bases and J gave up 4 bases; unmatched junction bases: 16. CDR1 and CDR2 from the germline V gene are MNHNS and SASEGT. The CDR3 sequence is 19 residues long. The CDR3 nucleotides read TGTGCCAGCAGTGAATGGGGTTCCCGGGCCTTAGCGGGAGGAGAGACCCAGTACTTC. It encodes CASSEWGSRALAGGETQYF.

The V and J genes are TRBV9 and TRBJ2-7; TRBD2 is a possible D gene (6 bases). The CDR3 contains 13 residues. Per germline, CDR1 SGDLS and CDR2 YYNGEE. V gave up 5 bases and J gave up 6 bases, with 15 bases separating them. The CDR3 is CASSPRTGSEQYF. The CDR3 nucleotides read TGTGCCAGCAGTCCAAGAACCGGGAGCGAGCAGTACTTC. Combining the CDR3 with reference TRBV9 and TRBJ2-7 gives the whole variable domain DSGVTQTPKHLITATGQRVTLRCSPRSGDLSVYWYQQSLDQGLQFLIQYYNGEERAKGNILERFSAQQFPDLHSELNLSSLELGDSALYFCASSPRTGSEQYFGPGTRLTVT.

This rearrangement joins TRBV29-1 to TRBJ1-3; D gene unclear. Trimming removed 0 bases at V and 2 bases at J, with 14 bases between. CDR3 length: 16 amino acids. In germline, CDR1 is SQVTM, CDR2 ANQGSEA. The CDR3 coding sequence is TGCAGCGTTGAAGAGGGGTTCAGGTCGGCTGGAAACACCATATATTTT. It codes for CSVEEGFRSAGNTIYF. Combining the CDR3 with reference TRBV29-1 and TRBJ1-3 gives the whole variable domain SAVISQKPSRDICQRGTSLTIQCQVDSQVTMMFWYRQQPGQSLTLIATANQGSEATYESGFVIDKFPISRPNLTFSTLTVSNMSPEDSSIYLCSVEEGFRSAGNTIYFGEGSWLTVV.

This clone occurred once. The chain combines TRBV7-9 with TRBJ2-7; D is possibly TRBD2 (5 bases). CDR1 SEHNR and CDR2 FQNEAQ come from the germline V gene (reference sequence). This CDR3 is built from 12 residues. The V end was cut by 1 base, the J end by 6 bases, with 7 bases between. CDR3 DNA: TGTGCCAGCAGCTTAGAGGGAGCCGAGCAGTACTTC. Amino acids: CASSLEGAEQYF.

J is TRBJ2-2 and V is TRBV7-9; 10 bases are a match to TRBD2. Unmatched junction bases numbered 4, after V lost 5 bases and J lost 4 bases. The CDR3 spans 15 residues. The germline V gene has CDR1 SEHNR and CDR2 FQNEAQ (reference sequence). CDR3 amino acids: CASSPVAGGTGELFF. DNA for the CDR3: TGTGCCAGCAGCCCAGTAGCGGGAGGCACCGGGGAGCTGTTTTTT.

This clone has a handful of counts. The rearrangement links TRBV27 to TRBJ2-1; D gene ambiguous. Trimming cost V 2 bases and J 9 bases, with 14 bases left between them. This CDR3 is 14 amino acids long. Germline V gene lookup returns CDR1 MNHEY and CDR2 SMNVEV (reference sequence). The CDR3 sequence is CASSLTAASSEQFF. The CDR3 coding sequence is TGTGCCAGCAGTTTAACGGCTGCAAGCTCTGAGCAGTTCTTC.

The chain carries TRBV4-3 and TRBJ1-5; 7 nucleotides line up with TRBD1. This CDR3 is built from 15 residues. The V gene end was trimmed by 1 base and the J gene end by 5 bases; junction bases not matched to a gene: 5. CDR1 and CDR2 from the germline V gene are LGHNA and YSLEER. In nucleotides, the CDR3 is TGCGCCAGCAGCCAAGCGACAGGGCCCGATCAGCCCCAGCATTTT. Translation: CASSQATGPDQPQHF.

The chain carries TRBV7-9 and TRBJ2-7; TRBD1 might be the D (6 bases). CDR1 and CDR2 (germline): SEHNR, FQNEAQ (reference sequence). This CDR3 has 15 amino acids. Trimming left V 5 bases short and J 1 base short, with 15 bases between. The CDR3 DNA follows: TGTGCCAGCAGCCCGAGCCCAGGGGTGTCCTACGAGCAGTACTTC. It encodes CASSPSPGVSYEQYF.

CDR3 residues: CASSKGHPAYEQYF. CDR3 nucleotides: TGTGCCAGCAGCAAGGGACACCCGGCGTACGAGCAGTACTTC. The gene calls are TRBV11-2 and TRBJ2-7, with D possibly being TRBD1 (6 bases). The CDR3 consists of 14 residues. The V gene's germline CDR1 is SGHAT and CDR2 FQNNGV. Between the trimmed V and J ends, which lost 5 bases and 4 bases, there was a span of 15 bases.

The V gene is TRBV2, the J gene TRBJ2-7; D ambiguous. Germline CDR1 and CDR2: SNHLY and FYNNEI. The V end lost 7 bases, the J end lost 2 bases, and 24 bases lay between the germline ends. The CDR3 loop spans 17 amino acids. The CDR3 loop reads CASTKMVGSPGPYEQYF. DNA of the CDR3: TGTGCCAGCACTAAGATGGTCGGCAGCCCCGGGCCCTACGAGCAGTACTTC.

V and J are TRBV9 and TRBJ2-3; 13 bases line up with TRBD2. The CDR3 spans 15 residues. Germline CDR1 and CDR2: SGDLS and YYNGEE. J was trimmed by 7 bases and V by 4 bases; bases with no gene match: 6. In nucleotides, the CDR3 is TGTGCCAGCAGCCCGGGGACTAGCGGGATATATACGCAGTATTTT. The encoded protein is CASSPGTSGIYTQYF.

The chain combines TRBV11-2 with TRBJ2-2; 7 positions agree with TRBD2. The V segment lost 4 bases and the J segment 3 bases; nucleotides outside the gene matches: 8. The germline V gene has CDR1 SGHAT and CDR2 FQNNGV. The CDR3 extends over 16 amino acids. In nucleotides, the CDR3 is TGTGCCAGCAGCTCCCCCGGGACTACTCACACCGGGGAGCTGTTTTTT. Translated, it gives CASSSPGTTHTGELFF.

Notes on this clone: One end of the junction varies from germline; a read error may be responsible. V and J are TRBV28 and TRBJ2-7; D possibly corresponds to TRBD1 (6 bases). CDR1 and CDR2 from the germline V gene are MDHEN and SYDVKM. This CDR3 spans 11 amino acids. DNA for the CDR3: TGTGCCAGCAGTCCCTCGGACAGAACCCGCTTC. As protein: CASSPSDRTRF.

The table lists this clone with a count of one. V and J are TRBV19 and TRBJ2-7; a weak D match, TRBD1 (5 bases). The CDR3 loop spans 14 amino acids. Germline assignment: CDR1 LNHDA and CDR2 SQIVND (reference sequence). V lost 3 bases and J 6 bases, leaving 15 bases between the germline ends. The CDR3 DNA sequence: TGTGCCAGTAGTATTAATGGCAGGGCAGCCGAGCAGTACTTC. Its translation is CASSINGRAAEQYF.